This T cell receptor (beta chain) comes out of a study of regulatory T cells. As to this clone: The antigen remains unidentified.

At testing, patients were 2 to 39 years old, with reduced naive and increased memory T-cell proportions. Study observations and caveats: Patient CD8+ T cells trended toward lower Shannon entropy than controls.

Germline-derived CDR1 and CDR2 are MNHNS and SASEGT. The CDR3 extends over 14 amino acids. V lost 9 bases to trimming and J lost 2 bases, with 17 bases between them. Amplification used 52 TRBV primers and 13 TRBJ primers. Generated by immunoSEQ multiplex PCR, the TCRdb table keeps only in-frame clones and is missing some. The sample includes about 15,000 clones, about 92% seen only once; the top ten take roughly a third. Sequences were obtained from CD8+ T cells sorted from blood. The chain couples TRBV6-1 to TRBJ2-7; D remains ambiguous. The receptor was derived from a person aged 18-35 years with CD3G deficiency. This chain's CDR3 is CASDPHGLTYEQYF. For the CDR3, the DNA is TGTGCCAGTGACCCCCACGGATTGACCTACGAGCAGTACTTC.